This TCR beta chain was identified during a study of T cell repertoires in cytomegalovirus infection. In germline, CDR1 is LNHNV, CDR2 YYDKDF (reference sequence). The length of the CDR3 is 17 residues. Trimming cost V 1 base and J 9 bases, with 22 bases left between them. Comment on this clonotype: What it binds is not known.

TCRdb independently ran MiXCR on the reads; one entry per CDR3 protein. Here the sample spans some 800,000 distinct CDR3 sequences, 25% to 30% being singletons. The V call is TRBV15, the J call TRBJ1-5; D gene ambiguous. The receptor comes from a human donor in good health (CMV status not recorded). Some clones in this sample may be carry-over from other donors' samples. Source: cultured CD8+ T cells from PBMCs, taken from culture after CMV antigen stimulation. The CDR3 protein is CATSRGQPVESDGPQHF. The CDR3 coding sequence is TGTGCCACCAGCAGAGGTCAACCGGTGGAGTCCGACGGGCCCCAGCATTTT. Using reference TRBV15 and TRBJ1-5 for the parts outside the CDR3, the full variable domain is DAMVIQNPRYQVTQFGKPVTLSCSQTLNHNVMYWYQQKSSQAPKLLFHYYDKDFNNEADTPDNFQSRRPNTSFCFLDIRSPGLGDTAMYLCATSRGQPVESDGPQHFGDGTRLSIL.